One TCR beta chain is described in this entry. This clone was observed a single time. The antigen it recognizes is unknown. Per-base quality was not reported, and no clone a single base away is much larger than it. The CDR3 regions of human TCRbeta chains were analyzed by immunosequencing. Under the source paper's analysis protocol: Repertoire TCRs were checked for matches against a reference library of SARS-CoV-2-specific TCRs that had been generated using the MIRA antigen-specificity platform. Breadth was defined as the fraction of unique TCRs that were SARS-CoV-2-associated. Depth was defined as the fraction of total T cells that were SARS-CoV-2-associated. Using the MIRA data, each spike-specific TCR was mapped to the spike region that the TCR reacts to and placed in a CD4 or CD8 class. Log10-transformed breadth and depth values were compared by one-way ANOVA with Sidak's multiple comparisons tests. TCRdb retrieved this table from immuneACCESS and kept in-frame rearrangements only. Not all clones are present; in checked studies, unresolved V genes account for under half, and no reason is known for the remainder. Clonal size and the V and J genes are those of that table, whereas D and trimming came from the DNA. The sample data list some 96,000 clones, and about nine tenths of these were observed just once. The biggest ten clones account for 1.5% to 2% of the sample.

This specimen comes from a study of T cell responses to AZD1222 COVID-19 vaccine (dated by TCRdb to about 2021). Regarding the research as a whole: AZD1222 recipients whose second dose came at about 4 weeks and those whose second dose came at about 12 weeks were combined into one group, since spike-specific TCR depth and breadth did not differ between the two schedules. TCR sequencing was performed for 230 to 250 trial participants, of whom approximately 200 were given two doses of AZD1222 and around 25 were given two doses of MenACWY control vaccine. Enrollment into the trials was organized by age into subgroups of 18-55, 56-69 and 70-plus years, and those subgroups contained around 150, 28 and 57 TCR-sequenced participants, respectively.

The germline V gene (reference sequence) provides CDR1 LNHDA and CDR2 SQIVND. Deletion took 5 bases off V and 0 bases off J, with a span of 7 bases between the germline ends. There are 13 amino acids in the CDR3, from cysteine to phenylalanine inclusive. The read is trimmed to its CDR3 DNA, 39 bases read in frame from base 1. Findings and caveats that apply to the study as a whole: Conclusions about previously exposed vaccinees are limited because only six or seven AZD1222 recipients were SARS-CoV-2 seropositive at baseline. Vaccine-associated CD4 TCRs spanned the whole spike protein, with dominant responses in regions 160-218 and 743-854. In the small 56-69-year group, the increase in depth fell short of significance, most likely because of low power. Because no day 14 peak-response samples were available, repertoires were characterized only after the peak T cell response. Reportedly, close to half of the unique spike-specific TCRs recognized epitopes lying outside the regions that are mutated in the B.1.351 and B.1.1.7 variants. After two AZD1222 doses, spike-specific TCR breadth and depth were significantly higher than at day 0 and than in MenACWY recipients. Participants were mostly white British and included more females than males, and it was suggested by the authors that clonal diversity may have been underestimated.

The time point tag for this specimen amounts to: baseline before first vaccination. Vaccinee samples came from UK trials COV001 and COV002, including a single-blind randomized controlled phase 2/3 trial of AZD1222 (ChAdOx1 nCoV-19) in healthy adults. Trial participant PBMC samples were collected at day 0 and day 28 after the second dose for TCRbeta chain sequencing. The chain is encoded by TRBV19 joined to TRBJ1-1, with the D gene too uncertain to name. Sequencing used peripheral blood, obtained on day 0 of AZD1222 vaccination. The source of this sequence is an adult in good health. CDR3 region: CASSPLLNTEAFF. In nucleotides, the sequence is TGTGCCAGTAGTCCCCTTTTGAACACTGAAGCTTTCTTT.